What follows are 12 T cell receptor beta chains derived from one specimen sequenced in a study of STAT3 mutations in large granular lymphocyte leukemia. Overall study results and limits: In T-cell large granular lymphocyte leukemia, about half of patients showed multiple immunodominant subclonotypes.

Their specific antigens are unknown. Assay: immunoSEQ multiplex PCR; the TCRdb copy retains only in-frame clones and omits some. The sample has about 19,000 clones; about 92% are singletons. Material for sequencing was peripheral blood mononuclear cells. The receptor source for this set is a man aged 60 to 69 with T-cell large granular lymphocyte leukemia. Some clones in this sample may be carry-over from other donors' samples.

V gene TRBV6-6 combines with J gene TRBJ2-5, with D possibly being TRBD2 (6 bases). Trimming took off 8 bases at V and 1 base at J, with 11 bases between the two ends. Germline CDR1 reads MNHNY; CDR2 reads SVGAGI (reference sequence). This CDR3 comprises 13 residues. In DNA, the CDR3 is TGTGCCAGCCTTAGGGAGGCCCAAGAGACCCAGTACTTC. This sequence encodes CASLREAQETQYF.

The rearrangement joins TRBV5-1 to TRBJ1-3; D is uncertain. CDR1 SGHRS and CDR2 YFSETQ come from the germline V gene. Trimming took off 0 bases at V and 0 bases at J, with 4 bases between the two ends. The CDR3 spans 14 residues. The CDR3 loop reads CASSLGGSGNTIYF. CDR3 nucleotides: TGCGCCAGCAGCTTGGGGGGCTCTGGAAACACCATATATTTT.

The chain couples TRBV2 to TRBJ2-3; 7 bases are shared with TRBD2. CDR3 length: 14 amino acids. Germline V CDR1 and CDR2: SNHLY, FYNNEI. V lost 6 bases and J lost 2; bases outside the gene matches: 5. The CDR3 DNA reads as TGTGCCAGCAGAGGGACTATATACACAGATACGCAGTATTTT. Residues: CASRGTIYTDTQYF.

The chain recombines TRBV7-2 with TRBJ2-7; maybe TRBD2 (5 bases). Trimming left V 1 base short and J 1 base short, with 11 bases between. Germline CDR1 reads SGHTA; CDR2 reads FQGNSA. This CDR3 has 15 residues. CDR3 region: CASSLVARTSYEQYF. CDR3 DNA sequence: TGTGCCAGCAGCTTAGTTGCGCGGACTTCCTACGAGCAGTACTTC.

The rearrangement uses TRBV5-1 and TRBJ2-1; perhaps TRBD1 as D (7 bases). The germline V and J ends were trimmed by 6 bases and 12 bases, with 22 bases remaining between them. The CDR3 covers 14 residues. CDR1 is SGHRS and CDR2 is YFSETQ in the germline V gene. The CDR3 here is CASNYGQGGEGQFF. CDR3 nucleotides: TGCGCCAGCAACTACGGTCAGGGGGGAGAGGGGCAGTTCTTC.

This clone was observed once. The chain couples TRBV7-9 to TRBJ2-3, with 9 bases fitting TRBD1. From germline, CDR1 is SEHNR and CDR2 FQNEAQ (reference sequence). Germline trimming cut 2 bases from V and 0 bases from J; bases unmatched to any gene: 3. The CDR3 contains 16 residues. The CDR3 region is CASSLNRGLSTDTQYF. CDR3 sequence (DNA): TGTGCCAGCAGCTTAAACAGGGGGCTGAGCACAGATACGCAGTATTTT. Full variable domain (missing parts from reference TRBV7-9 and TRBJ2-3): DTGVSQNPRHKITKRGQNVTFRCDPISEHNRLYWYRQTLGQGPEFLTYFQNEAQLEKSRLLSDRFSAERPKGSFSTLEIQRTEQGDSAMYLCASSLNRGLSTDTQYFGPGTRLTVL.

This clone was counted once. V gene TRBV10-1 combines with J gene TRBJ1-1; TRBD1 matches 11 bases. From germline, CDR1 is WNHNN and CDR2 SYGVQD (reference sequence). The CDR3 is made up of 14 amino acids. V gave up 0 bases and J gave up 11 bases; unmatched junction bases: 5. Here the CDR3 reads CASSESGTGGVAFF. DNA of the CDR3: TGCGCCAGCAGTGAGTCGGGGACAGGGGGAGTTGCTTTCTTT.

This clone has just one count. The rearrangement links TRBV29-1 to TRBJ1-5, with TRBD1 matching 7 bases. The CDR3 contains 12 residues. CDR1 is SQVTM, CDR2 ANQGSEA, per germline. V lost 5 bases, J lost 5 bases, and 3 bases stayed unmatched. Here the CDR3 reads CSVSTGDQPQHF. The CDR3 region has the DNA TGCAGCGTTTCCACAGGGGATCAGCCCCAGCATTTT.

A single count supports this clone. The CDR3 DNA reads as TGTGCCAGCAGACGAAGACAATCGGGATCCTACGAGCAGTACTTC. Protein product: CASRRRQSGSYEQYF. The rearrangement links TRBV28 to TRBJ2-7, with a weak D call TRBD2 (5 bases). Per the germline V gene, CDR1 is MDHEN and CDR2 is SYDVKM. This CDR3 is 15 amino acids long. Trimming left V 6 bases short and J 1 base short, with 16 bases between.

The chain is built from TRBV5-1 and TRBJ2-3; D possibly uses TRBD1 or TRBD2 (5 bases each). The CDR3 sequence is 13 residues long. V was clipped by 4 bases and J by 5 bases, with 11 bases between them. Germline assignment: CDR1 SGHRS and CDR2 YFSETQ. The CDR3 protein is CASSRDGEDTQYF. CDR3 DNA sequence: TGCGCCAGCAGCCGGGACGGAGAAGATACGCAGTATTTT.

The rearrangement uses TRBV27 and TRBJ2-3, with D tentatively TRBD2 (6 bases). Per the germline V gene, CDR1 is MNHEY and CDR2 is SMNVEV (reference sequence). The CDR3 is 14 residues long. Deletions cut 6 bases from V and 2 bases from J, with 12 bases between. The CDR3 loop is CASRSGTLTDTQYF. As DNA, the CDR3 is TGTGCCAGCAGGTCCGGGACTCTCACAGATACGCAGTATTTT.

The gene calls are TRBV5-1 and TRBJ2-6, with a tentative D call TRBD1 (6 bases). The V gene's germline CDR1 is SGHRS and CDR2 YFSETQ. This CDR3 comprises 15 residues. V shed 4 bases and J shed 4 bases, with 12 bases lying between them. CDR3: CASSPQGPGANVLTF. The CDR3 DNA follows: TGCGCCAGCAGCCCACAGGGTCCCGGGGCCAACGTCCTGACTTTC.